This TCR beta chain was identified during a study of cytomegalovirus exposure and HLA in healthy donors. Germline CDR1 reads SGHTA; CDR2 reads FQGNSA. Trimming cost V 0 bases and J 8 bases; bases outside gene matches: 6. The CDR3 extends over 17 amino acids. Both 60 Vbeta primers and 13 Jbeta primers went into the PCR. Only in-frame clones appear in the TCRdb table, and some are missing; sequencing was by immunoSEQ multiplex PCR. The table shows some 100,000 clones, with 77% occurring only once. This clone has only one observation. Its antigen remains unidentified. Study-level findings and limits: Cytomegalovirus status was reportedly diagnosed by the classifier with high sensitivity and specificity.

Sequencing input: PBMCs. This receptor was taken from a middle-aged man in good health and CMV-seropositive. V and J are TRBV7-2 and TRBJ2-2; 13 bases fit TRBD2. CDR3 amino acids: CASSLASTGLAGGELFF. The CDR3 DNA sequence: TGTGCCAGCAGCTTAGCTTCCACGGGACTAGCGGGGGGGGAGCTGTTTTTT.